The rows below give T cell receptor beta chains drawn from one sample of a study of T cells in tumors and immune-related adverse events. The table came from immunoSEQ multiplex PCR; TCRdb's copy has only in-frame clones and leaves some out. The profile shows 9,900 or so clones, about nine tenths of them singletons. The material was lymph node tissue, obtained from a patient treated with anti-PD-1 therapy. The receptors were sampled from a female donor with metastatic renal cell carcinoma. Both conserved end residues are part of each CDR3. The D gene is left open where the match is weak. Some rows have no size entry. The others give once, few or many, or a class for an expanded clone.

d_call: NA
v_call: TRBV7-9
j_call: TRBJ1-2
clone_size: NA
cdr3_nt: TGTGCCAGCAGCCCCGACGACTATGGCTACACCTTC
cdr3_aa: CASSPDDYGYTF

d_call: NA
v_call: TRBV28
j_call: TRBJ1-5
clone_size: NA
cdr3_nt: TGTGCCAGCAGGGCCTACAGGGAGTATCAGCCCCAGCATTTT
cdr3_aa: CASRAYREYQPQHF

d_call: NA
v_call: TRBV5-1
j_call: TRBJ1-5
clone_size: NA
cdr3_nt: TGCGCCAGCAGCTTAACAGGGAATCAGCCCCAGCATTTT
cdr3_aa: CASSLTGNQPQHF

d_call: TRBD2
v_call: TRBV12-5
j_call: TRBJ2-1
clone_size: NA
cdr3_nt: TGTGCTAGTGCAATGACAGCGGGGGGTGAGCAGTTCTTC
cdr3_aa: CASAMTAGGEQFF

d_call: TRBD1
v_call: TRBV6-1
j_call: TRBJ1-1
clone_size: NA
cdr3_nt: TGTGCCAGCACCCTACAGGGGATGAACACTGAAGCTTTCTTT
cdr3_aa: CASTLQGMNTEAFF

d_call: NA
v_call: TRBV7-6
j_call: TRBJ2-7
clone_size: NA
cdr3_nt: TGTGCCAGCAGCTTAGGGGGGGCCCTAGCCTACGAGCAGTACTTC
cdr3_aa: CASSLGGALAYEQYF

d_call: TRBD2
v_call: TRBV5-4
j_call: TRBJ2-5
clone_size: NA
cdr3_nt: TGTGCCAGCAGCTTGGTACTAGCGGGAGAAGGAGAGACCCAGTACTTC
cdr3_aa: CASSLVLAGEGETQYF

d_call: TRBD1
v_call: TRBV7-9
j_call: TRBJ2-5
clone_size: NA
cdr3_nt: TGTGCCAGCAGCCTGGGACAGGGGGTCCAAGAGACCCAGTACTTC
cdr3_aa: CASSLGQGVQETQYF

d_call: NA
v_call: TRBV5-1
j_call: TRBJ2-5
clone_size: NA
cdr3_nt: TGCGCCAGCAGCTTGCTTGGGGGCCAAGAGACCCAGTACTTC
cdr3_aa: CASSLLGGQETQYF

d_call: NA
v_call: TRBV18
j_call: TRBJ1-6
clone_size: NA
cdr3_nt: TGTGCCAGCTCACCCGGGACGGGTGCTTTACCCCTCCACTTT
cdr3_aa: CASSPGTGALPLHF

d_call: NA
v_call: TRBV5-4
j_call: TRBJ1-1
clone_size: NA
cdr3_nt: TGTGCCAGCAGCGTGGGTTACGAAGCTTTCTTT
cdr3_aa: CASSVGYEAFF

d_call: NA
v_call: TRBV6-1
j_call: TRBJ2-7
clone_size: NA
cdr3_nt: TGTGCCAGCAGTGAATATGGAAACGAGCAGTACTTC
cdr3_aa: CASSEYGNEQYF

d_call: NA
v_call: TRBV5-6
j_call: TRBJ1-6
clone_size: NA
cdr3_nt: TGTGCCAGCAGCTTGGCCGTTGGGGGGAGTTTGAATTCACCCCTCCACTTT
cdr3_aa: CASSLAVGGSLNSPLHF

d_call: TRBD1
v_call: TRBV7-8
j_call: TRBJ2-7
clone_size: NA
cdr3_nt: TGTGCCAGCAGCTTCGGGACAGCCTACGAGCAGTACTTC
cdr3_aa: CASSFGTAYEQYF

d_call: TRBD2
v_call: TRBV7-2
j_call: TRBJ2-5
clone_size: NA
cdr3_nt: TGTGCCAGCAGCTTAGGGGGGACTAGCCGGAGGGAGACCCAGTACTTC
cdr3_aa: CASSLGGTSRRETQYF

d_call: TRBD2
v_call: TRBV27
j_call: TRBJ2-7
clone_size: NA
cdr3_nt: TGTGCCAGCAGTCCCCGCCGTCTAGCGGGATACTACGAGCAGTACTTC
cdr3_aa: CASSPRRLAGYYEQYF

d_call: TRBD2
v_call: TRBV11-2
j_call: TRBJ2-1
clone_size: NA
cdr3_nt: TGTGCCAGCAGCTTAGTGCGGGGGGGGGTCTTAGAGCAGTTCTTC
cdr3_aa: CASSLVRGGVLEQFF

d_call: TRBD2
v_call: TRBV18
j_call: TRBJ2-6
clone_size: NA
cdr3_nt: TGTGCCAGCTCACCACCGGGGGGGTCAGGTGTCCTGACTTTC
cdr3_aa: CASSPPGGSGVLTF

d_call: TRBD1
v_call: TRBV11-3
j_call: TRBJ2-2
clone_size: NA
cdr3_nt: TGTGCCAGCAGCCACAGGGGGCGCCCCGGGGAGCTGTTTTTT
cdr3_aa: CASSHRGRPGELFF

d_call: TRBD2
v_call: TRBV10-2
j_call: TRBJ2-7
clone_size: once
cdr3_nt: TGCGCCAGCAGAGTAGCGGGGGCCTACGAGCAGTACTTC
cdr3_aa: CASRVAGAYEQYF

d_call: NA
v_call: TRBV5-1
j_call: TRBJ2-1
clone_size: NA
cdr3_nt: TGCGCCAGCAGAGTAGCGACTGCAATTATCTATGAGCAGTTCTTC
cdr3_aa: CASRVATAIIYEQFF

d_call: TRBD2
v_call: TRBV7-8
j_call: TRBJ2-1
clone_size: NA
cdr3_nt: TGTGCCAGCAGCCAGGGGACTAGCGGGAGGGTACACAATGAGCAGTTCTTC
cdr3_aa: CASSQGTSGRVHNEQFF

d_call: NA
v_call: TRBV4-3
j_call: TRBJ1-2
clone_size: NA
cdr3_nt: TGCGCCAGCAGCCAAGATAGAGGGGACAACTATGGCTACACCTTC
cdr3_aa: CASSQDRGDNYGYTF

d_call: NA
v_call: TRBV4-2
j_call: TRBJ2-3
clone_size: NA
cdr3_nt: TGTGCCAGCAGCCAGACCCCATTCAGTTTATCCGATACGCAGTATTTT
cdr3_aa: CASSQTPFSLSDTQYF

d_call: NA
v_call: TRBV2
j_call: TRBJ1-5
clone_size: once
cdr3_nt: TGTACCAGCAGTCTGGACAGAAATAGCAATCAGCCCCAGCATTTT
cdr3_aa: CTSSLDRNSNQPQHF

d_call: NA
v_call: TRBV5-1
j_call: TRBJ2-1
clone_size: NA
cdr3_nt: TGCGCCAGCAGCTTTGCGAGAATCAATGAGCAGTTCTTC
cdr3_aa: CASSFARINEQFF

d_call: TRBD1
v_call: TRBV6-1
j_call: TRBJ1-5
clone_size: NA
cdr3_nt: TGTGCCAGCAGTCGGGACAGGGGGGTTGAGACCCAGCATTTT
cdr3_aa: CASSRDRGVETQHF

d_call: NA
v_call: TRBV6-5
j_call: TRBJ2-7
clone_size: NA
cdr3_nt: TGTGCCAGCAGTCCCGCAAGTTCGGGGTTCCACGAGCAGTACTTC
cdr3_aa: CASSPASSGFHEQYF

d_call: TRBD2
v_call: TRBV15
j_call: TRBJ2-3
clone_size: NA
cdr3_nt: TGTGCCACCAGCAGAAAAGCTCGGCGGGGGGGAGTAGATACGCAGTATTTT
cdr3_aa: CATSRKARRGGVDTQYF

d_call: TRBD1
v_call: TRBV13
j_call: TRBJ2-7
clone_size: NA
cdr3_nt: TGTGCCAGCAGCTTAGAAGGACAGGCAAACGAGCAGTACTTC
cdr3_aa: CASSLEGQANEQYF

d_call: NA
v_call: TRBV7-2
j_call: TRBJ1-1
clone_size: NA
cdr3_nt: TGTGCCAGCAGCTTTACTGGAGACACTGAAGCTTTCTTT
cdr3_aa: CASSFTGDTEAFF

d_call: NA
v_call: TRBV4-1
j_call: TRBJ2-5
clone_size: NA
cdr3_nt: TGCGCCAGCAGCCGAGATAGCGGACCCCAAGAGACCCAGTACTTC
cdr3_aa: CASSRDSGPQETQYF

d_call: NA
v_call: TRBV10-2
j_call: TRBJ2-3
clone_size: NA
cdr3_nt: TGCGCCAGCAGTGAGTCCCCGGCACGTGCTCAGTATTTT
cdr3_aa: CASSESPARAQYF

d_call: TRBD1
v_call: TRBV19
j_call: TRBJ2-3
clone_size: NA
cdr3_nt: TGTGCCAGTAGTATTAAAGGTACAGGGGGCGTTCGTGCCACAGATACGCAGTATTTT
cdr3_aa: CASSIKGTGGVRATDTQYF

d_call: TRBD2
v_call: TRBV2
j_call: TRBJ2-5
clone_size: NA
cdr3_nt: TGTGCCAGCAGTATAGCGGGAGGGCCACAGACCCAGTACTTC
cdr3_aa: CASSIAGGPQTQYF

d_call: TRBD1
v_call: TRBV7-9
j_call: TRBJ2-5
clone_size: NA
cdr3_nt: TGTGCCAGCAGCAACAGACAGGGTGTAGAGACCCAGTACTTC
cdr3_aa: CASSNRQGVETQYF

d_call: TRBD2
v_call: TRBV4-1
j_call: TRBJ2-2
clone_size: NA
cdr3_nt: TGCGCCAGCAGCCAGCTAACTAGCGGGGGGCCCCAAAGTCGACTGTTTTTT
cdr3_aa: CASSQLTSGGPQSRLFF

d_call: NA
v_call: TRBV18
j_call: TRBJ2-3
clone_size: NA
cdr3_nt: TGTGCCAGCTCACCAGGGAGGAGCACAGATACGCAGTATTTT
cdr3_aa: CASSPGRSTDTQYF

d_call: TRBD2
v_call: TRBV7-6
j_call: TRBJ2-1
clone_size: NA
cdr3_nt: TGTGCCAGCAGCCCTAGCGGGGCGAGCTCCTACAATGAGCAGTTCTTC
cdr3_aa: CASSPSGASSYNEQFF

d_call: TRBD1
v_call: TRBV7-9
j_call: TRBJ2-1
clone_size: NA
cdr3_nt: TGTGCCAGCAGCCCGGACAGGGTCTACAATGAGCAGTTCTTC
cdr3_aa: CASSPDRVYNEQFF

d_call: NA
v_call: TRBV9
j_call: TRBJ2-7
clone_size: once
cdr3_nt: TGTGCCAGCAGCCCCTATGTGTCCTACGAGCAGTACTTC
cdr3_aa: CASSPYVSYEQYF

d_call: TRBD2
v_call: TRBV18
j_call: TRBJ2-1
clone_size: NA
cdr3_nt: TGTGCCAGCTCACAAGTGGCTAGCGGCCACTACAATGAGCAGTTCTTC
cdr3_aa: CASSQVASGHYNEQFF

d_call: NA
v_call: TRBV19
j_call: TRBJ1-1
clone_size: NA
cdr3_nt: TGTGCCAGTAAACCTCAGTGGGGGAGGGAAACTGAAGCTTTCTTT
cdr3_aa: CASKPQWGRETEAFF

d_call: NA
v_call: TRBV16
j_call: TRBJ1-2
clone_size: NA
cdr3_nt: TGTGCCAGCAGCCAATCGGAGGGAGGCTATGGCTACACCTTC
cdr3_aa: CASSQSEGGYGYTF

d_call: TRBD2
v_call: TRBV10-3
j_call: TRBJ2-1
clone_size: NA
cdr3_nt: TGTGCCATCAGGCTAAACCCGGGACTAGCGGGAGGGCAGGGCGAGAATGAGCAGTTCTTC
cdr3_aa: CAIRLNPGLAGGQGENEQFF

d_call: NA
v_call: TRBV29-1
j_call: TRBJ2-7
clone_size: NA
cdr3_nt: TGCAGCGTTGTGGGGGGCTCCTACGAGCAGTACTTC
cdr3_aa: CSVVGGSYEQYF

d_call: TRBD1
v_call: TRBV5-4
j_call: TRBJ2-2
clone_size: NA
cdr3_nt: TGTGCCAGCAGTTTCGACAGGGGGCCGAGCACCGGGGAGCTGTTTTTT
cdr3_aa: CASSFDRGPSTGELFF

d_call: NA
v_call: TRBV28
j_call: TRBJ2-5
clone_size: NA
cdr3_nt: TGTGCCAGCAATCTTCCGGACGGGCGGGGGACCCAGTACTTC
cdr3_aa: CASNLPDGRGTQYF

d_call: NA
v_call: TRBV11-2
j_call: TRBJ1-2
clone_size: NA
cdr3_nt: TGTGCCAGCAGCTCCCCCGCGGGATGGGATGGCTACACCTTC
cdr3_aa: CASSSPAGWDGYTF

d_call: NA
v_call: TRBV20-1
j_call: TRBJ2-1
clone_size: NA
cdr3_nt: TGCAGTGCTGGAAAGGTCAATGAGCAGTTCTTC
cdr3_aa: CSAGKVNEQFF

d_call: NA
v_call: TRBV10-2
j_call: TRBJ1-1
clone_size: NA
cdr3_nt: TGCGCCAGCAGGACCCGCGGGCAGAATGAAGCTTTCTTT
cdr3_aa: CASRTRGQNEAFF

d_call: TRBD1
v_call: TRBV28
j_call: TRBJ2-7
clone_size: NA
cdr3_nt: TGTGCCAGCAGTTTGGACTTTAGGACAGGGCCCTACGAGCAGTACTTC
cdr3_aa: CASSLDFRTGPYEQYF